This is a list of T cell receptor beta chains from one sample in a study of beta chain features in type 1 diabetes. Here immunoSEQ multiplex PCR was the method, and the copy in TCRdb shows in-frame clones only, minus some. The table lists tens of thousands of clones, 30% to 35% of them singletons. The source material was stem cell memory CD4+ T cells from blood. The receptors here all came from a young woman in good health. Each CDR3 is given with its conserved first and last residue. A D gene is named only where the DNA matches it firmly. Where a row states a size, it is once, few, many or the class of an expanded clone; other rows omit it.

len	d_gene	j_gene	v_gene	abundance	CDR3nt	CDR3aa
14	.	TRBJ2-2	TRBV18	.	TGTGCCAGCTCACCAGTAGCGGAGCGGGGGGAGCTGTTTTTT	CASSPVAERGELFF
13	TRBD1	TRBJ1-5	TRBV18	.	TGTGCCAGCTCACGGGACAGGAATCAGCCCCAGCATTTT	CASSRDRNQPQHF
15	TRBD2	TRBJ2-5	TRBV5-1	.	TGCGCCAGCAGCTCACTAGCGGCCAGAGGGGAGACCCAGTACTTC	CASSSLAARGETQYF
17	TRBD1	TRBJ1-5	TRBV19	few	TGTGCCAGTAGCAACCAAGGGAAGGGACAGGGTCTCTTGCACTGGCATTTT	CASSNQGKGQGLLHWHF
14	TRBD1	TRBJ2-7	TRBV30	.	TGTGCCTGGCGGGACAGGGGTCCCCTCTACGAGCAGTACTTC	CAWRDRGPLYEQYF
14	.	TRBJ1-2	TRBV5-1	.	TGCGCCAGCAGCTCTGGGGGCAGTTTCTATGGCTACACCTTC	CASSSGGSFYGYTF
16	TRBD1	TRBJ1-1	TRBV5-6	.	TGTGCCAGCAGCCCGGAGGGACAGGCCGGCCGCACTGAAGCTTTCTTT	CASSPEGQAGRTEAFF
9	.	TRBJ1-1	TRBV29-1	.	TGCAGCTCCCCTTCAGGCGCTTTCTTT	CSSPSGAFF
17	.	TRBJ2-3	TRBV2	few	TGTGCCAGCAGGGCGGAAAATGAGGCCGGCGGGGCAGATACGCAGTATTTT	CASRAENEAGGADTQYF
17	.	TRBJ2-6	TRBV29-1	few	TGCAGCGCCCTGAATCGGGACACGCTCTCTGGGGCCAACGTCCTGACTTTC	CSALNRDTLSGANVLTF
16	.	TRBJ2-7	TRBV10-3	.	TGTGCCATCAGTCCCACTGGGGGGGGCCTATCCTACGAGCAGTACTTC	CAISPTGGGLSYEQYF
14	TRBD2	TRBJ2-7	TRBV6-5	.	TGTGCCAGCAGTTACTTACTGGGGGGGGACGAGCAGTACTTC	CASSYLLGGDEQYF
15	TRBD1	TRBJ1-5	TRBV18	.	TGTGCCAGCTCACCAAATTCAGGGGGCCATCAGCCCCAGCATTTT	CASSPNSGGHQPQHF
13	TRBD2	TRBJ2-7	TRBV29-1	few	TGCAGCGCAATGGGACTAGCGGGTTACGAGCAGTACTTC	CSAMGLAGYEQYF
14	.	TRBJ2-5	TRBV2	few	TGTGCCAGCAGTGAAGCGCGGGGTCAGGAGACCCAGTACTTC	CASSEARGQETQYF
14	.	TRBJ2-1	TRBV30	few	TGTGCCTGGATAAGTGGTAGCTCCTACAATGAGCAGTTCTTC	CAWISGSSYNEQFF
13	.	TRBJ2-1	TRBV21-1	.	TGTGCCAGCTTAGCGGGAGGGAACAATGAGCAGTTCTTC	CASLAGGNNEQFF
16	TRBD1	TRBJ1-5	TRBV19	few	TGTGCCAGTAGCCAGGGGGCCGGGACACCAAATCAGCCCCAGCATTTT	CASSQGAGTPNQPQHF
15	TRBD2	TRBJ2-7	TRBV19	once	TGTGCCAGTAGTTTGACTAGCGGGAGGTCCTACGAGCAGTACTTC	CASSLTSGRSYEQYF
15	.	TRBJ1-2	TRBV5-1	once	TGCGCCAGCAGCTTGCCTTCCGGGACATCCTATGGCTACACCTTC	CASSLPSGTSYGYTF
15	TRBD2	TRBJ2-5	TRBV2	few	TGTGCCAGCAGTGACTCAGCGGGAGGTGGAGAGACCCAGTACTTC	CASSDSAGGGETQYF
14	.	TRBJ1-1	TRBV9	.	TGTGCCAGCAGCGTCGGGGGGGGAGAAACTGAAGCTTTCTTT	CASSVGGGETEAFF